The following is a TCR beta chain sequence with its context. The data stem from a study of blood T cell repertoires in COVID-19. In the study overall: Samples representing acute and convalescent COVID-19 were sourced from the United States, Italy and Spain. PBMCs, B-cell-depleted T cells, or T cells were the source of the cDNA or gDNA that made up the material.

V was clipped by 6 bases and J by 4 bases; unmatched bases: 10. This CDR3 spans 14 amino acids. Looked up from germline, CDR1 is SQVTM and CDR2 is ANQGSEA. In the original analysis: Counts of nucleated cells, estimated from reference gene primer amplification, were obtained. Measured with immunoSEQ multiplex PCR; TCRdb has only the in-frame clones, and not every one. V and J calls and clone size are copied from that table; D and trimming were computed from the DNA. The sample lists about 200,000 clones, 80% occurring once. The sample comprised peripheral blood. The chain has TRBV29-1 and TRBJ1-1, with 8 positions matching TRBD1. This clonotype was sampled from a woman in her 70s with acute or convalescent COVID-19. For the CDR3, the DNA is TGCAGCGTCGGAAACAGGGGGGGAAGCACTGAAGCTTTCTTT. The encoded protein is CSVGNRGGSTEAFF.